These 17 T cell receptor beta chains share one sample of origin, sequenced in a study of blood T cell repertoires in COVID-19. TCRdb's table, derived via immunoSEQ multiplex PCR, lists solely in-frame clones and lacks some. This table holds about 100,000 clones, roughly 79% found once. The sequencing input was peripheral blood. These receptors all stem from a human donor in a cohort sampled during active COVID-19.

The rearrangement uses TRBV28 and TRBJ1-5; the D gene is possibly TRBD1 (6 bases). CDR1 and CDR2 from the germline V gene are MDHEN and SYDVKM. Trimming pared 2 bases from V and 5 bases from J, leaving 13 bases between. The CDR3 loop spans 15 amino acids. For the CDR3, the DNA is TGTGCCAGCAGTTTAAGGACAGCGATCGATCAGCCCCAGCATTTT. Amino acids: CASSLRTAIDQPQHF. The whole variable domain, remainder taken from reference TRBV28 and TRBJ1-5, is DVKVTQSSRYLVKRTGEKVFLECVQDMDHENMFWYRQDPGLGLRLIYFSYDVKMKEKGDIPEGYSVSREKKERFSLILESASTNQTSMYLCASSLRTAIDQPQHFGDGTRLSIL.

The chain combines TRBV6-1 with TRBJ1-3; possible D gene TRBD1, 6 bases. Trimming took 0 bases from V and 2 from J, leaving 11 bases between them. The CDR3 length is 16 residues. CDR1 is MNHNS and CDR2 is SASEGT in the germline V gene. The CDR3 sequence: CASSEASGATGNTIYF. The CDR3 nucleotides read TGTGCCAGCAGTGAAGCCTCAGGGGCCACTGGAAACACCATATATTTT.

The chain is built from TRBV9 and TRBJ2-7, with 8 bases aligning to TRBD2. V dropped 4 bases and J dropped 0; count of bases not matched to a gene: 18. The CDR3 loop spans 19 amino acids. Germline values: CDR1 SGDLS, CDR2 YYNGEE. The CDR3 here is CASSPHLRVERGTSYEQYF. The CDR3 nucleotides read TGTGCCAGCAGCCCTCATTTACGGGTGGAGCGGGGGACCTCCTACGAGCAGTACTTC.

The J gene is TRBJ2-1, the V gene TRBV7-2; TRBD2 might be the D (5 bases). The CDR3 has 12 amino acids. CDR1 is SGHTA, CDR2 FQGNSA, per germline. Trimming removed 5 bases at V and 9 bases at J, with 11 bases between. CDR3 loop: CASSSKGGEQFF. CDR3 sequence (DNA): TGTGCCAGCAGCAGTAAAGGAGGTGAGCAGTTCTTC. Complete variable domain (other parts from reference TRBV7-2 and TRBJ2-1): GAGVSQSPSNKVTEKGKDVELRCDPISGHTALYWYRQSLGQGLEFLIYFQGNSAPDKSGLPSDRFSAERTGGSVSTLTIQRTQQEDSAVYLCASSSKGGEQFFGPGTRLTVL.

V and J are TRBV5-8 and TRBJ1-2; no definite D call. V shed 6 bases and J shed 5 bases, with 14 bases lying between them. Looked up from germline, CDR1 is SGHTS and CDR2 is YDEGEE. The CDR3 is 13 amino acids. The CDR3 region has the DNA TGTGCCAGCAACGGGGTCGGGTTTTATGGCTACACCTTC. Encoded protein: CASNGVGFYGYTF.

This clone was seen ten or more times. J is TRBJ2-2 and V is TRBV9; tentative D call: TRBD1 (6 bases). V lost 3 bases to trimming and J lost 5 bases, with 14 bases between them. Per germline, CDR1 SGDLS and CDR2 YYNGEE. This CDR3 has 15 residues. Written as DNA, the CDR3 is TGTGCCAGCAGCGGATCACAGGGTAGGACCGGGGAGCTGTTTTTT. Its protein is CASSGSQGRTGELFF.

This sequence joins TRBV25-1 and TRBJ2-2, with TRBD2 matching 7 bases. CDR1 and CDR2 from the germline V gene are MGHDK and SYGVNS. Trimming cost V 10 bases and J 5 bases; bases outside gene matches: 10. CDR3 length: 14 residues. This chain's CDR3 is CATRGGAGTGELFF. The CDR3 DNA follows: TGTGCCACCCGCGGGGGAGCGGGGACCGGGGAGCTGTTTTTT.

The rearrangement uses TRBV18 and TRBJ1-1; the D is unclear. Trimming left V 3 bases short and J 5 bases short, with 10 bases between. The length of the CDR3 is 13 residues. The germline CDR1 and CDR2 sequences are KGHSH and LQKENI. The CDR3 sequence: CASSPSTMTEAFF. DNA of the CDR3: TGTGCCAGCTCACCTTCGACAATGACTGAAGCTTTCTTT.

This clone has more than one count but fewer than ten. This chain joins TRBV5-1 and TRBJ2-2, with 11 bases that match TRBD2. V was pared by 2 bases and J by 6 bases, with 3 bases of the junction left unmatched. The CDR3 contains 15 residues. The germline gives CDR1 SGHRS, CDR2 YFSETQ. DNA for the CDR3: TGCGCCAGCAGCTTAACTAGCGGGAGTTCCGGGGAGCTGTTTTTT. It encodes CASSLTSGSSGELFF.

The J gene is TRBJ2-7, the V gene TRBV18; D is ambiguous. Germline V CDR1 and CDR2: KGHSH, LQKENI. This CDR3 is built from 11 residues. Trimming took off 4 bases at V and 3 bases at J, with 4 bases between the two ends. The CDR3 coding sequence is TGTGCCAGCTCACTTTACTACGAGCAGTACTTC. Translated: CASSLYYEQYF.

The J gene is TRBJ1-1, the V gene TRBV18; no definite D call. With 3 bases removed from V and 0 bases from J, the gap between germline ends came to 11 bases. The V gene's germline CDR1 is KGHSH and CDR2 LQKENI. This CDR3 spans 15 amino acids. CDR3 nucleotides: TGTGCCAGCTCACCGCTAGAAATAATGAACACTGAAGCTTTCTTT. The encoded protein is CASSPLEIMNTEAFF.

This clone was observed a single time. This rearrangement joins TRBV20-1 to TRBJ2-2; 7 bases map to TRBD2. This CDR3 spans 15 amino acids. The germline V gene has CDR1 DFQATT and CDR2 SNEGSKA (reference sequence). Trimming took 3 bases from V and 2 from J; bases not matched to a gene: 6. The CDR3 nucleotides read TGCAGTGCTAGTACCGGGAGGCTCAACACCGGGGAGCTGTTTTTT. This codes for CSASTGRLNTGELFF.

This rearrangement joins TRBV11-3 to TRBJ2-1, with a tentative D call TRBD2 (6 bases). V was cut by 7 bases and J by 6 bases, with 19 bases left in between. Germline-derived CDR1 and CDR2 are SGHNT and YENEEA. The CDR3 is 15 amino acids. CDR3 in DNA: TGTGCCAGCACAACGGGAGAAGGGGCATCCAATGAGCAGTTCTTC. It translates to CASTTGEGASNEQFF.

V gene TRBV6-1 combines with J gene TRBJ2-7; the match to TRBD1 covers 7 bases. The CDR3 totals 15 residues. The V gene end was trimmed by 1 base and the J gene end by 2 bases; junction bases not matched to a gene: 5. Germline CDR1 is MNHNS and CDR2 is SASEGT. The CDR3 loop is CASSEVTGATYEQYF. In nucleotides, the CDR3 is TGTGCCAGCAGTGAAGTAACAGGGGCAACCTACGAGCAGTACTTC.

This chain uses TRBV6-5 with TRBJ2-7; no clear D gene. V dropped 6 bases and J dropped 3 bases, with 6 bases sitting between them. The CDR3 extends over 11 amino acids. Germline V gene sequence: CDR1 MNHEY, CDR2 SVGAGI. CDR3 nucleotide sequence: TGTGCCAGCAGAATTTACTACGAGCAGTACTTC. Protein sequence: CASRIYYEQYF.

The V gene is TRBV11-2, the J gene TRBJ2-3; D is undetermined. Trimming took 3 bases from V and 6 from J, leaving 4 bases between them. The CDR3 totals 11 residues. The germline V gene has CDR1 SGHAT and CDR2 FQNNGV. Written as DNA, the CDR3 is TGTGCCAGCAGCTTGGGCGATACGCAGTATTTT. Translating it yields CASSLGDTQYF.

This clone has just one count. The CDR3: CATSDSGTGPNQPQHF. CDR3 bases: TGTGCCACCAGTGATTCGGGGACAGGGCCAAATCAGCCCCAGCATTTT. The rearrangement joins TRBV24-1 to TRBJ1-5, with TRBD1 identical over 9 bases. Per the germline V gene, CDR1 is KGHDR and CDR2 is SFDVKD. The trim removed 2 bases at V and 4 bases at J, leaving 5 bases unmatched. This CDR3 is built from 16 residues.